The source of this T cell receptor beta chain is a study of radiotherapy plus CTLA-4 blockade in lung cancer (dated by TCRdb to between 2018 and 2020). For context, the study as a whole: Among the enrolled patients, roughly 17% had an objective response, and 31% reached disease control. What the research found in general, with its limitations: After treatment with radiotherapy and ipilimumab, TCR clones that originated in tumors expanded in peripheral blood. The strongest predictors of response, as reported, were early dynamic changes in blood T cell clones along with a rise in serum interferon-beta after radiation.

The protocol used for the library was the immunoSEQ multiplex PCR assay. In TCRdb, the immuneACCESS table is reduced to in-frame sequences with V and J assigned. These tables do not hold every clone; where another copy was compared, an unresolved V gene accounts for under half, and the others remain unexplained. The sample contains some 110,000 clones, about 80% of them found a single time. About 3.5% of the sample is held by the ten biggest clonotypes. Remarks on this clone: Its antigen remains undetermined. No clone much larger than this one lies a single base away; base qualities are absent.

The CDR3 sequence holds 16 residues, the cysteine and phenylalanine included. The sequence is cut down to CDR3 DNA, 48 bases in frame from base 1. V sheds 5 bases and J sheds 1 base, leaving 17 bases between their ends. From a lookup of the germline V gene, CDR1 and CDR2 are SGHTA and FQGNSA. In this study, focal radiation therapy paired with CTLA-4 blockade (ipilimumab) was tested in patients who had chemo-refractory metastatic non-small-cell lung cancer. The specimen was peripheral blood, collected from a patient treated with radiotherapy plus ipilimumab. The V and J segments used are TRBV7-2 and TRBJ1-1; a tentative D call is TRBD1 (5 bases match). The TCR was taken from a human donor with non-small cell lung cancer that progressed on radiotherapy plus ipilimumab. Some clones in this sample may be carry-over from other donors' samples. CDR3 reads: CASSPSGVPQNTEAFF. The bases are TGTGCCAGCAGCCCCTCGGGGGTCCCACAGAACACTGAAGCTTTCTTT.